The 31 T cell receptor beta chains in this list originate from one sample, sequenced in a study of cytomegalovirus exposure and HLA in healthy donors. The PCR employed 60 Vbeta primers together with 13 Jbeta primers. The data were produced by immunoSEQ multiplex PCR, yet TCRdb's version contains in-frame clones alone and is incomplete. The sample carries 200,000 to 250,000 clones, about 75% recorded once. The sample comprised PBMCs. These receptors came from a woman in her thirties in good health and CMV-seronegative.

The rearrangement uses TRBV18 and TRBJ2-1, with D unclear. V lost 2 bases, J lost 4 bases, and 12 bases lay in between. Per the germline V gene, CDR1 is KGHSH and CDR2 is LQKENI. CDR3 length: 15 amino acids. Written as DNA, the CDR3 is TGTGCCAGCTCACCAGGGTTAAGCGATTACAATGAGCAGTTCTTC. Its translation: CASSPGLSDYNEQFF.

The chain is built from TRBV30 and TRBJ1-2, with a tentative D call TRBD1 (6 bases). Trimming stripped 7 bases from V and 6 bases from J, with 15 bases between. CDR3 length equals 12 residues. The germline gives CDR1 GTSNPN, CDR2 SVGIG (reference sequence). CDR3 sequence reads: CAFQGGRDGYTF. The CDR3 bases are TGTGCCTTCCAAGGGGGGAGGGATGGCTACACCTTC. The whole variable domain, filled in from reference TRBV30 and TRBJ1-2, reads SQTIHQWPATLVQPVGSPLSLECTVEGTSNPNLYWYRQAAGRGLQLLFYSVGIGQISSEVPQNLSASRPQDRQFILSSKKLLLSDSGFYLCAFQGGRDGYTFGSGTRLTVV.

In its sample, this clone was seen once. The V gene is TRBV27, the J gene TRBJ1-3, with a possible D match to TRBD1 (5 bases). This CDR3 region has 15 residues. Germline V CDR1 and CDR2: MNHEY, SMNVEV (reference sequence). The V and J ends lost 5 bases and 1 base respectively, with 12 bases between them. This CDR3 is CASSPVRGSGNTIYF. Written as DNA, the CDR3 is TGTGCCAGCAGTCCGGTCCGGGGGTCTGGAAACACCATATATTTT.

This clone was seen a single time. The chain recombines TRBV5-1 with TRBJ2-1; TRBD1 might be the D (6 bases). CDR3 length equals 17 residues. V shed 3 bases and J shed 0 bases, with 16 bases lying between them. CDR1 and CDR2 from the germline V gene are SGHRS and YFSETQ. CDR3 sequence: CASSSRLGAVSYNEQFF. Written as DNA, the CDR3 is TGCGCCAGCAGCTCCCGATTGGGGGCGGTCTCCTACAATGAGCAGTTCTTC.

The CDR3 sequence is CASGGSGEANEKLFF. The CDR3 coding sequence is TGTGCCAGCGGGGGGTCGGGGGAGGCTAATGAAAAACTGTTTTTT. V and J are TRBV27 and TRBJ1-4, with TRBD1 as a possible D gene (5 bases). Trimming left V 8 bases short and J 3 bases short, with 16 bases between. The CDR3 runs to 15 residues. Looked up from germline, CDR1 is MNHEY and CDR2 is SMNVEV (reference sequence).

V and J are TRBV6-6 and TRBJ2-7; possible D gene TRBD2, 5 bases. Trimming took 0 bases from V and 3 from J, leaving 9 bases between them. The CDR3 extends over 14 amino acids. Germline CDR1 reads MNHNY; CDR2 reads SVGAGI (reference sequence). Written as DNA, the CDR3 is TGTGCCAGCAGTTACTCGTATGCGGGCTACGAGCAGTACTTC. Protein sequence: CASSYSYAGYEQYF.

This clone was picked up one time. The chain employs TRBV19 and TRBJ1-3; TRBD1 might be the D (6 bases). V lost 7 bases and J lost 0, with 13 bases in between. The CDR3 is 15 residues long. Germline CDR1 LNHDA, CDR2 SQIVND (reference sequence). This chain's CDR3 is CASTPGQNSGNTIYF. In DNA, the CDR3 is TGTGCCAGTACCCCCGGACAGAACTCTGGAAACACCATATATTTT.

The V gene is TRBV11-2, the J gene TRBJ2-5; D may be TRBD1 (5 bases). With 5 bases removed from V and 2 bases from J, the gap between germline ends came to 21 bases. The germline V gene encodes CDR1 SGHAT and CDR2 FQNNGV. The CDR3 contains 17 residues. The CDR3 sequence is CASSGKYRSLPQETQYF. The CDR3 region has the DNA TGTGCCAGCAGCGGTAAATACAGGTCGCTACCGCAAGAGACCCAGTACTTC.

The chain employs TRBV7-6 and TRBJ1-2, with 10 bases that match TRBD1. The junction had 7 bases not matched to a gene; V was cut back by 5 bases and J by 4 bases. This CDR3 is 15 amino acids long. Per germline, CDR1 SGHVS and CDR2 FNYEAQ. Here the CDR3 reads CASSEETGGIYGYTF. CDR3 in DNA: TGTGCCAGCAGCGAAGAGACAGGGGGCATCTATGGCTACACCTTC.

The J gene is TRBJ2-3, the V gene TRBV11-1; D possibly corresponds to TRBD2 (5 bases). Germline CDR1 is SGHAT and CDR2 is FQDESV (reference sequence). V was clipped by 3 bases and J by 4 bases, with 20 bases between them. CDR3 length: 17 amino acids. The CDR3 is CASSLDPIASLADTQYF. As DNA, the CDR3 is TGTGCCAGCAGCTTGGACCCGATAGCGAGTCTCGCAGATACGCAGTATTTT.

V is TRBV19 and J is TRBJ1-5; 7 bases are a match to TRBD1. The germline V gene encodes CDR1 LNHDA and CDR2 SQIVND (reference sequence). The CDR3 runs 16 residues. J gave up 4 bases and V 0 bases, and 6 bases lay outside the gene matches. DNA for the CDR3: TGTGCCAGTAGTATAGAAGACAGGGCGAAAAATCAGCCCCAGCATTTT. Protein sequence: CASSIEDRAKNQPQHF.

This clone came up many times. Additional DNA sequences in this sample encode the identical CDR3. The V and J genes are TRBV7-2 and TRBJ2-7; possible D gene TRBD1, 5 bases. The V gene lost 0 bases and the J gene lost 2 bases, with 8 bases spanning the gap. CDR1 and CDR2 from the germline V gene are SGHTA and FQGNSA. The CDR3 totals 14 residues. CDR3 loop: CASSLAQGPYEQYF. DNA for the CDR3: TGTGCCAGCAGCTTAGCCCAGGGCCCCTACGAGCAGTACTTC.

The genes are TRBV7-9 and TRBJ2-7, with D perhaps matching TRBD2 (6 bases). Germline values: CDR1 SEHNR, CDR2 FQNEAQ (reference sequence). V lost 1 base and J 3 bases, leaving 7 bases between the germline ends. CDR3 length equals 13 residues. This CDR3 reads CASSLGGNYEQYF. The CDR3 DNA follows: TGTGCCAGCAGCTTAGGCGGGAACTACGAGCAGTACTTC.

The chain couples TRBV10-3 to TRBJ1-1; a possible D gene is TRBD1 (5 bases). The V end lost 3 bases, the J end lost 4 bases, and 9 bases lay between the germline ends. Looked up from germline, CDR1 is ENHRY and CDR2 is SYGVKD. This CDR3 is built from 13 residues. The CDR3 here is CAISEGVPTEAFF. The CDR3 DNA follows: TGTGCCATCAGTGAAGGGGTACCCACTGAAGCTTTCTTT.

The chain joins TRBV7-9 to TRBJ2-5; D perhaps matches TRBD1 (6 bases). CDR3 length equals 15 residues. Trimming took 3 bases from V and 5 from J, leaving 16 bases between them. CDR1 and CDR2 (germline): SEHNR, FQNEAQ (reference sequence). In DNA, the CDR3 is TGTGCCAGCAGCTTGGGGACACCACTTGTGGAGACCCAGTACTTC. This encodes CASSLGTPLVETQYF.

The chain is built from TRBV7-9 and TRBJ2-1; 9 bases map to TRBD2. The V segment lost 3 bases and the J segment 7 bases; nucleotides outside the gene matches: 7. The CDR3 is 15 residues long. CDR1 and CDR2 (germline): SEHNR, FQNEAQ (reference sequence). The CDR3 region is CASSFASGNRNEQFF. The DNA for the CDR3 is TGTGCCAGCAGCTTTGCTAGCGGGAATCGTAATGAGCAGTTCTTC.

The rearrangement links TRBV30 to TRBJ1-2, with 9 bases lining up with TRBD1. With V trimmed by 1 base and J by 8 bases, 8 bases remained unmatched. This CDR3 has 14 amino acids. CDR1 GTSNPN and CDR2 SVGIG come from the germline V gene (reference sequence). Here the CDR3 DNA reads TGTGCCTGGAGTGCAGGACAGGGGTTTAGGGGCTACACCTTC. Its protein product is CAWSAGQGFRGYTF. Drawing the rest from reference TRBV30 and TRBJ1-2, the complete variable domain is SQTIHQWPATLVQPVGSPLSLECTVEGTSNPNLYWYRQAAGRGLQLLFYSVGIGQISSEVPQNLSASRPQDRQFILSSKKLLLSDSGFYLCAWSAGQGFRGYTFGSGTRLTVV.

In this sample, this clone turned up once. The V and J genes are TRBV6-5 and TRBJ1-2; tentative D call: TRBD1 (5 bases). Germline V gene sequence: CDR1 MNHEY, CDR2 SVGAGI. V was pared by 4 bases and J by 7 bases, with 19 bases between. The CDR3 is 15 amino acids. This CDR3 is CASSSRTQTAFGYTF. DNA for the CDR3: TGTGCCAGCAGTTCCCGGACACAGACCGCCTTTGGCTACACCTTC.

As DNA, the CDR3 is TGTGCCAGCAGTGGGGCCGACAGGGGGGCCTACGAGCAGTACTTC. This encodes CASSGADRGAYEQYF. This rearrangement joins TRBV6-1 to TRBJ2-7; 9 bases fit TRBD1. The CDR3 spans 15 residues. Germline V gives CDR1 MNHNS, CDR2 SASEGT. Trimming removed 4 bases from V and 2 bases from J; junction bases left unmatched: 6.

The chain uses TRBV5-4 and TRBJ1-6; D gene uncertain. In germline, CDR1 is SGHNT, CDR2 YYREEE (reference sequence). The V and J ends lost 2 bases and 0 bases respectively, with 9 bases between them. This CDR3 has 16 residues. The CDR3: CASSFGGDSYNSPLHF. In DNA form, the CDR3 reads TGTGCCAGCAGCTTCGGAGGAGACTCCTATAATTCACCCCTCCACTTT.

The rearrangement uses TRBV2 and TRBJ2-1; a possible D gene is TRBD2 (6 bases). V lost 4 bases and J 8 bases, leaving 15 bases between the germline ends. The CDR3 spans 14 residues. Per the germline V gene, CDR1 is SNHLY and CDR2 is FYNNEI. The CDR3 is CASSGGLSVDEQFF. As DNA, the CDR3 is TGTGCCAGCAGTGGGGGACTCTCGGTGGATGAGCAGTTCTTC.

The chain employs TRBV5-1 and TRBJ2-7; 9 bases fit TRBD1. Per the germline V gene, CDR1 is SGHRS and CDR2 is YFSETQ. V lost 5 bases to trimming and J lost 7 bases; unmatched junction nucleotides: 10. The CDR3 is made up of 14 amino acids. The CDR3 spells CASSVGQGFWEQYF. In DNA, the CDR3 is TGCGCCAGCAGTGTGGGACAGGGTTTTTGGGAGCAGTACTTC.

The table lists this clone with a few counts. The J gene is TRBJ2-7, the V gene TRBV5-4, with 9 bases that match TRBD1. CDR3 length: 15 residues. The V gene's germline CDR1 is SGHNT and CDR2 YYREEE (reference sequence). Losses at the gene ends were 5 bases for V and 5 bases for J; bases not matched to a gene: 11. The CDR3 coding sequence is TGTGCCAGCAGACCCACCGGGGGACAGGGAGACGAGCAGTACTTC. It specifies CASRPTGGQGDEQYF.

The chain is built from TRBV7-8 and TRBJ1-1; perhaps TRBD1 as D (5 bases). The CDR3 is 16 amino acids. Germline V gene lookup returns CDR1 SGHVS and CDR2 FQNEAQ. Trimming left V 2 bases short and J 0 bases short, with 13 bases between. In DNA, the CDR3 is TGTGCCAGCAGCTTACGTCTGGGGGGGATGAACACTGAAGCTTTCTTT. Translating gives CASSLRLGGMNTEAFF.

The CDR3 DNA sequence: TGCGCCAGCAGCTTGGAGGGTGTGGGAGGTGCTCAGCCCCAGCATTTT. This translates into CASSLEGVGGAQPQHF. The chain uses TRBV5-1 and TRBJ1-5; D uncertain. Trimming took off 0 bases at V and 6 bases at J, with 16 bases between the two ends. The length of the CDR3 is 16 residues. Germline CDR1 reads SGHRS; CDR2 reads YFSETQ.

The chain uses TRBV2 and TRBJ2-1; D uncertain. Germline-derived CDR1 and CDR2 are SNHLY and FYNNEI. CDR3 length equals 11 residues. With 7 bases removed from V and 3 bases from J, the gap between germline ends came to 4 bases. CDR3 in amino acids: CASTSYNEQFF. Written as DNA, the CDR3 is TGTGCCAGCACTAGCTACAATGAGCAGTTCTTC. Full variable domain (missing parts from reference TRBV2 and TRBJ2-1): EPEVTQTPSHQVTQMGQEVILRCVPISNHLYFYWYRQILGQKVEFLVSFYNNEISEKSEIFDDQFSVERPDGSNFTLKIRSTKLEDSAMYFCASTSYNEQFFGPGTRLTVL.

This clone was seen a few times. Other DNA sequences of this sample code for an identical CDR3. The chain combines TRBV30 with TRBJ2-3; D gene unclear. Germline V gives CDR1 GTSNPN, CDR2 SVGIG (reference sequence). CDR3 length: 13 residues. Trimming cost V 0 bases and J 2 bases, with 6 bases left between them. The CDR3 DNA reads TGTGCCTGGAGTGTATATATCACAGATACGCAGTATTTT. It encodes CAWSVYITDTQYF.

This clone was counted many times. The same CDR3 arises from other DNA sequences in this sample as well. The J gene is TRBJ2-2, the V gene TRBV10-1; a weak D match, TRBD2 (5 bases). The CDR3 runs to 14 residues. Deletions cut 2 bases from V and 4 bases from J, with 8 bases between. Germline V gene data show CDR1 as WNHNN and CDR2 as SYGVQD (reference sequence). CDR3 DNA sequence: TGCGCCAGCAGTGAGGGCAGCGGCACCGGGGAGCTGTTTTTT. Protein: CASSEGSGTGELFF.

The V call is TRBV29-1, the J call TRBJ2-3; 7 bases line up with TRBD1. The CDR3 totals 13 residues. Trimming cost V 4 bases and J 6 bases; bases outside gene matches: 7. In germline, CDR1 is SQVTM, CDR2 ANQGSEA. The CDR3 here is CSVVWQGVDTQYF. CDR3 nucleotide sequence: TGCAGCGTTGTCTGGCAGGGGGTGGATACGCAGTATTTT.

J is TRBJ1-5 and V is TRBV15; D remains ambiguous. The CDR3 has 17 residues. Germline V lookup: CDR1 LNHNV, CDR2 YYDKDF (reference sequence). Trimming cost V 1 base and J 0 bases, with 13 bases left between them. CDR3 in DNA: TGTGCCACCAGCAGAGTAGCGAGCCGGGTTAGCAATCAGCCCCAGCATTTT. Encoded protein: CATSRVASRVSNQPQHF.

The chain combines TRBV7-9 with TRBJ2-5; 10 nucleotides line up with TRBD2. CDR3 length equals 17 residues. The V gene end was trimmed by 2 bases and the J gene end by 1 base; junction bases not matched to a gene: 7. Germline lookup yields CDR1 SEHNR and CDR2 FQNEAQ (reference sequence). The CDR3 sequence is CASSLYSSGSFQETQYF. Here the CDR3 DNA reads TGTGCCAGCAGCTTATACTCTAGCGGGAGTTTCCAAGAGACCCAGTACTTC.